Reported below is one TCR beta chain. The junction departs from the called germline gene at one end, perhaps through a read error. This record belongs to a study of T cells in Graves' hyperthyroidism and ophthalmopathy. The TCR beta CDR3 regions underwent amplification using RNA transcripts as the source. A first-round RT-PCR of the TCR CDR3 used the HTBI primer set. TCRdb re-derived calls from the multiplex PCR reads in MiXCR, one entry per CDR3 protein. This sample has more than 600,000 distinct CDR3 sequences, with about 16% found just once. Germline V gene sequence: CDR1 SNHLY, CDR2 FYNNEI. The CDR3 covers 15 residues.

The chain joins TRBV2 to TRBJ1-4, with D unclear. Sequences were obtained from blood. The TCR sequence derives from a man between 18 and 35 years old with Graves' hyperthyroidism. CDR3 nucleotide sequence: TGTGCCGGCAGACCGTTTCAGAACGGCATCGAAAAACTGTTTTTT. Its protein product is CAGRPFQNGIEKLFF.